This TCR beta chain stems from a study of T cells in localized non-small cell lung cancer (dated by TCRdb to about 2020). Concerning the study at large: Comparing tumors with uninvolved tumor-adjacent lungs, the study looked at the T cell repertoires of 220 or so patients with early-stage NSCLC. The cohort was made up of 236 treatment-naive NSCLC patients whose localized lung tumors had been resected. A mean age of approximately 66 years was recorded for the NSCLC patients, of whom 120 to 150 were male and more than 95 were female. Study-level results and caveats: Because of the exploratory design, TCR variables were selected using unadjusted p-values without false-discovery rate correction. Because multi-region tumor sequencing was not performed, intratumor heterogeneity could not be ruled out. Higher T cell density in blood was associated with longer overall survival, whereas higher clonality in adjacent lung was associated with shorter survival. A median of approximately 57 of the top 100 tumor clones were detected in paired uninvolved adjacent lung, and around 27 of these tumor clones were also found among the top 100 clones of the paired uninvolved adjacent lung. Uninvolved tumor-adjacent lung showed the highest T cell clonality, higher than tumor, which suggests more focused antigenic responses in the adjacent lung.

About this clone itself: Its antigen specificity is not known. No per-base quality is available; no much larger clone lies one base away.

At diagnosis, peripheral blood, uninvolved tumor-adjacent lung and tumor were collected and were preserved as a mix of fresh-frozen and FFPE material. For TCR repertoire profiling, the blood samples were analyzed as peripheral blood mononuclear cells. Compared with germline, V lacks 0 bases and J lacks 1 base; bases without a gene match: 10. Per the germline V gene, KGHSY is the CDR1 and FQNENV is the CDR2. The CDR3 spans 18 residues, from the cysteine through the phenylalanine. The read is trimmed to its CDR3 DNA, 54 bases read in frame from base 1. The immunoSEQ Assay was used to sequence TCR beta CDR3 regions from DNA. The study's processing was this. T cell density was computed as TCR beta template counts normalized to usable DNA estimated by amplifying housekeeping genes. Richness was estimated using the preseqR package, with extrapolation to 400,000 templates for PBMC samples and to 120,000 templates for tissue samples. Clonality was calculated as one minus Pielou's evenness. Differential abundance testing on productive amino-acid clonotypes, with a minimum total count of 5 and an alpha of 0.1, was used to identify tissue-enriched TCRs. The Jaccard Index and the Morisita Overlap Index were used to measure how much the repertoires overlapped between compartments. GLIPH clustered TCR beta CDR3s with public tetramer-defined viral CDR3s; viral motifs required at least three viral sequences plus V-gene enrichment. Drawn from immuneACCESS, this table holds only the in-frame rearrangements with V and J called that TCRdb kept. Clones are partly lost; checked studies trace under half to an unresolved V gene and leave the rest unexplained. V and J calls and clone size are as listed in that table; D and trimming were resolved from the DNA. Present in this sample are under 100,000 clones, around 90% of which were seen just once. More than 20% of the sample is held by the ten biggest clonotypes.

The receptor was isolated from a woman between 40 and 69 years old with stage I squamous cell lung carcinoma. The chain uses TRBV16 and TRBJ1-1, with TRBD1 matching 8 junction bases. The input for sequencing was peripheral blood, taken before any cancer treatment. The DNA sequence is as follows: TGTGCCAGCAGCCAATCGCCAGGGGGCTCATTCGGGAACACTGAAGCTTTCTTT. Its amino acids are CASSQSPGGSFGNTEAFF.